A selection of T cell receptor beta chains follows, all from one sample in a study of cytomegalovirus exposure and HLA in healthy donors. This table comes from immunoSEQ multiplex PCR, and its TCRdb copy is limited to in-frame clones, with some not included. This table has about 130,000 clones, around three quarters appearing once. Sequenced: PBMCs. These receptors were collected from a man aged 25 to 40 in good health and CMV-seronegative. The CDR3 runs from the conserved cysteine through the conserved F or W. A D gene is named only where the DNA matches it firmly. Some rows mark clone size as missing; the rest say once, few, many or name a class of expanded clone.

j_call clone_size v_call d_call cdr3_aa cdr3_nt
TRBJ1-5 - TRBV28 - CASSSRGNQPQHF TGTGCCAGCAGCTCGAGAGGGAACCAGCCCCAGCATTTT
TRBJ2-1 - TRBV6-5 TRBD2 CAAGGGASEQFF TGTGCCGCCGGCGGGGGGGCCTCTGAGCAGTTCTTC
TRBJ1-2 - TRBV28 - CASTGDRGVYGYTF TGTGCCAGCACTGGGGACCGGGGGGTATATGGCTACACCTTC
TRBJ1-5 once TRBV28 - CASSRQPRNNQPQHF TGTGCCAGCAGCCGACAGCCAAGGAACAATCAGCCCCAGCATTTT
TRBJ2-6 - TRBV4-3 - CASSQDLRVSGANVLTF TGCGCCAGCAGCCAAGACCTCAGGGTCTCTGGGGCCAACGTCCTGACTTTC
TRBJ2-1 once TRBV25-1 TRBD2 CASSEPGTRGNEQFF TGTGCCAGCAGTGAACCCGGGACTAGAGGGAATGAGCAGTTCTTC
TRBJ1-5 - TRBV7-8 - CASTQGEGQPQHF TGTGCCAGCACCCAAGGAGAGGGACAGCCCCAGCATTTT
TRBJ2-5 - TRBV7-7 - CASSKTGIETQYF TGTGCTAGCAGCAAAACAGGGATAGAGACCCAGTACTTC
TRBJ1-1 - TRBV10-3 - CATAEAGEAFF TGTGCCACCGCAGAGGCCGGGGAGGCTTTCTTT
TRBJ1-4 - TRBV7-9 - CASSLVLWGRGEEKLFF TGTGCCAGCAGCTTAGTTTTGTGGGGCAGGGGAGAAGAAAAACTGTTTTTT
TRBJ1-4 once TRBV4-3 TRBD1 CASSQVGVQGAEKLFF TGCGCCAGCAGCCAAGTTGGCGTGCAGGGGGCTGAAAAACTGTTTTTT
TRBJ2-1 - TRBV5-1 TRBD2 CASSRGLEINEQFF TGCGCCAGCAGCCGGGGACTAGAAATCAACGAGCAGTTCTTC
TRBJ1-1 - TRBV7-2 - CASSLIRVGTEAFF TGTGCCAGCAGCCTAATCAGGGTAGGCACTGAAGCTTTCTTT
TRBJ2-5 - TRBV5-1 TRBD1 CASSVVPGGSGETQYF TGCGCCAGCAGCGTTGTACCAGGGGGTTCGGGAGAGACCCAGTACTTC
TRBJ2-7 - TRBV5-1 - CASSPMGGYEQYF TGCGCCAGCAGCCCCATGGGGGGTTACGAGCAGTACTTC
TRBJ2-7 - TRBV18 - CASSPGLDYYEQYF TGTGCCAGCTCACCAGGGCTGGATTACTACGAGCAGTACTTC
TRBJ1-1 - TRBV19 - CAATGRNTEAFF TGTGCGGCTACAGGGCGGAACACTGAAGCTTTCTTT
TRBJ2-1 - TRBV18 TRBD2 CASTRLAGGYNEQFF TGTGCCAGCACCCGACTAGCGGGAGGGTACAATGAGCAGTTCTTC
TRBJ1-4 - TRBV7-6 - CASSLVGQTNEKLFF TGTGCCAGCAGCTTAGTCGGACAGACTAATGAAAAACTGTTTTTT
TRBJ2-5 - TRBV15 TRBD2 CATSRGGRQETQYF TGTGCCACCAGCAGGGGGGGGAGACAAGAGACCCAGTACTTC
TRBJ2-7 - TRBV5-1 TRBD2 CASSLAPSGRGGDEQYF TGCGCCAGCAGCTTGGCCCCAAGCGGGAGAGGGGGGGACGAGCAGTACTTC
TRBJ2-1 once TRBV10-3 - CAISGAGTPYNEQFF TGTGCCATCAGCGGGGCAGGGACTCCCTACAATGAGCAGTTCTTC
TRBJ1-5 - TRBV18 - CASSPDGGQPQHF TGTGCCAGCTCACCAGACGGAGGTCAGCCCCAGCATTTT
TRBJ2-7 - TRBV7-9 TRBD1 CASSASGGMKSYEQYF TGTGCCAGCAGCGCATCAGGGGGAATGAAGTCCTACGAGCAGTACTTC
TRBJ1-4 - TRBV6-5 - CASSYGQGWEKLFF TGTGCCAGCAGTTACGGGCAGGGTTGGGAAAAACTGTTTTTT
TRBJ2-2 - TRBV9 - CASSPKPGAVDTGELFF TGTGCCAGCAGCCCAAAGCCAGGGGCGGTGGACACCGGGGAGCTGTTTTTT
TRBJ2-5 - TRBV2 - CASSEALQGAETQYF TGTGCCAGCAGTGAAGCGCTTCAGGGTGCGGAGACCCAGTACTTC
TRBJ1-3 - TRBV6-5 - CASSFFPSSGNTIYF TGTGCCAGCAGTTTCTTCCCGAGCTCTGGAAACACCATATATTTT
TRBJ2-7 - TRBV5-1 TRBD1 CASSFGTGGFYEQYF TGCGCCAGCAGCTTTGGGACAGGGGGATTCTACGAGCAGTACTTC
TRBJ1-5 - TRBV27 - CASSPYRMGNQPQHF TGTGCCAGCAGTCCGTACAGGATGGGCAATCAGCCCCAGCATTTT
TRBJ2-1 - TRBV18 - CASSPSGGAGDEQFF TGTGCCAGCTCACCTTCGGGGGGCGCCGGCGATGAGCAGTTCTTC